A single sample gave rise to the 18 T cell receptor beta chains below, sequenced in a study of PD-1 blockade in classical Hodgkin lymphoma. Only in-frame clones appear in the TCRdb table, and some are missing; sequencing was by immunoSEQ multiplex PCR. The sample consists of approximately 65,000 clones, roughly nine tenths of them appearing once. The time point: cycle 4 day 1 (C4D1), after 5 to 7 weeks of nivolumab. Each patient experienced a relapse that followed autologous stem cell transplantation, and brentuximab vedotin exposure varied. The sequencing here drew on peripheral blood mononuclear cells (PBMCs), taken before the fourth cycle of nivolumab. The source is a human donor with classical Hodgkin lymphoma.

V usage is TRBV5-1 and J usage is TRBJ1-3, with D unclear. The CDR3 covers 16 residues. Trimming removed 3 bases from V and 0 bases from J, with 13 bases in between. Germline assignment: CDR1 SGHRS and CDR2 YFSETQ. The DNA for the CDR3 is TGCGCCAGCAGCTCAGCCCCACTGGCCTCTGGAAACACCATATATTTT. It translates to CASSSAPLASGNTIYF.

V gene TRBV5-6 combines with J gene TRBJ2-2; possible D gene TRBD1, 5 bases. Germline-derived CDR1 and CDR2 are SGHDT and YYEEEE. V was cut by 5 bases and J by 4 bases, with 9 bases left in between. The CDR3 contains 13 residues. The CDR3 reads CASRWTFTGELFF. The CDR3 nucleotides are TGTGCCAGCAGGTGGACATTCACCGGGGAGCTGTTTTTT.

This chain uses TRBV30 with TRBJ1-6; D perhaps matches TRBD1 (5 bases). The V and J ends lost 2 bases and 3 bases respectively, with 17 bases between them. Germline CDR1 GTSNPN, CDR2 SVGIG (reference sequence). The CDR3 covers 17 residues. The CDR3 reads CAWSPDRDAFYNSPLHF. DNA of the CDR3: TGTGCCTGGAGTCCGGACCGGGACGCCTTCTATAATTCACCCCTCCACTTT.

This sequence joins TRBV4-1 and TRBJ1-1; perhaps TRBD1 as D (6 bases). The V end was cut by 3 bases, the J end by 8 bases, with 19 bases between. The germline CDR1 and CDR2 sequences are MGHRA and YSYEKL. This CDR3 is built from 15 residues. The CDR3 DNA is TGCGCCAGCAGCCACCGAGCTCAGGGGTTGGGGGAAGCTTTCTTT. It is translated as CASSHRAQGLGEAFF.

The chain uses TRBV14 and TRBJ2-1; TRBD1 or TRBD2 may be the D gene (5 bases each). The germline V gene has CDR1 SGHDN and CDR2 FVKESK. The CDR3 consists of 15 residues. V was cut by 3 bases and J by 2 bases, with 11 bases left in between. The CDR3 DNA follows: TGTGCCAGCAGCCATCCAACGGGACCCTACAATGAGCAGTTCTTC. Translating gives CASSHPTGPYNEQFF.

The chain joins TRBV6-5 to TRBJ1-6; D is ambiguous. Trimming stripped 7 bases from V and 10 bases from J, with 8 bases between. Germline loops: CDR1 MNHEY, CDR2 SVGAGI. This CDR3 has 11 residues. CDR3 loop: CASTDGSPLHF. Here the CDR3 DNA reads TGTGCCAGCACAGATGGCTCACCCCTCCACTTT.

This chain uses TRBV6-5 with TRBJ1-3, with a possible D match to TRBD1 (5 bases). Germline assignment: CDR1 MNHEY and CDR2 SVGAGI. The CDR3 totals 15 residues. The V and J ends lost 8 bases and 0 bases respectively, with 14 bases between them. CDR3 in DNA: TGTGCCAGCGTGAAGGGGCCTTCCTCTGGAAACACCATATATTTT. This codes for CASVKGPSSGNTIYF.

The chain links TRBV10-3 to TRBJ1-1; possibly TRBD1 for D (5 bases). Trimming took 10 bases from V and 0 from J, leaving 15 bases between them. CDR3 length equals 14 residues. Germline CDR1 ENHRY, CDR2 SYGVKD. DNA for the CDR3: TGTGCCACCGACCCGCGGGGGATGAACACTGAAGCTTTCTTT. Translating gives CATDPRGMNTEAFF.

This clone was counted between two and nine times. The chain couples TRBV7-2 to TRBJ1-2, with a possible D match to TRBD1 (5 bases). CDR1 SGHTA and CDR2 FQGNSA come from the germline V gene. This CDR3 is built from 13 residues. The V and J ends lost 6 bases and 3 bases respectively, with 11 bases between them. The CDR3 is CASRPPGYYGYTF. CDR3 in DNA: TGTGCCAGCAGGCCACCAGGGTACTATGGCTACACCTTC.

In its sample, this clone was seen once. This chain joins TRBV6-5 and TRBJ2-6; tentative D call: TRBD1 (6 bases). The V end lost 3 bases, the J end lost 4 bases, and 10 bases lay between the germline ends. This CDR3 region has 15 residues. The V gene's germline CDR1 is MNHEY and CDR2 SVGAGI. CDR3 loop: CASSYTGYGANVLTF. The CDR3 bases are TGTGCCAGCAGTTATACAGGGTACGGGGCCAACGTCCTGACTTTC.

The V call is TRBV6-1, the J call TRBJ1-1; D is possibly TRBD1 (5 bases). V lost 10 bases to trimming and J lost 6 bases, with 12 bases between them. This CDR3 has 11 residues. Per the germline V gene, CDR1 is MNHNS and CDR2 is SASEGT. The CDR3 here is CATRRQPEAFF. The CDR3 DNA follows: TGTGCCACCCGCAGACAGCCTGAAGCTTTCTTT.

The rearrangement links TRBV2 to TRBJ1-6; 9 bases are shared with TRBD1. The CDR3 totals 16 residues. V was pared by 5 bases and J by 8 bases, with 10 bases of the junction left unmatched. Germline assignment: CDR1 SNHLY and CDR2 FYNNEI. CDR3 protein: CASSREVGQGYSPLHF. The CDR3 DNA is TGTGCCAGCAGTCGGGAAGTTGGACAGGGGTATTCACCCCTCCACTTT.

This chain uses TRBV19 with TRBJ1-2; possible D gene TRBD1, 6 bases. In germline, CDR1 is LNHDA, CDR2 SQIVND (reference sequence). V was pared by 5 bases and J by 8 bases, with 12 bases between. This CDR3 contains 12 residues. The CDR3 is CASSFYREGYTF. CDR3 DNA sequence: TGTGCCAGTAGTTTTTACAGGGAAGGCTACACCTTC.

This chain connects TRBV7-6 to TRBJ1-3, with D possibly TRBD1 on 6 matching bases. V lost 2 bases and J lost 4, with 9 bases in between. The V gene's germline CDR1 is SGHVS and CDR2 FNYEAQ. The CDR3 sequence is 14 residues long. The CDR3 DNA is TGTGCCAGCAGCTTAAGGGGGGGCGGAAACACCATATATTTT. Residues: CASSLRGGGNTIYF.

This chain connects TRBV11-2 to TRBJ1-2; no reliable D call. Germline V gene data show CDR1 as SGHAT and CDR2 as FQNNGV. This CDR3 contains 14 residues. Trimming shortened V by 1 base and J by 5 bases, and 11 bases separated the two germline ends. The CDR3 DNA follows: TGTGCCAGCAGCTTAGGAACCCTGCTATATGGCTACACCTTC. It is translated as CASSLGTLLYGYTF.

J is TRBJ2-7 and V is TRBV11-2; 9 bases map to TRBD2. The germline V gene encodes CDR1 SGHAT and CDR2 FQNNGV. V shed 6 bases, J shed 2 bases, and the junction held 11 bases outside the gene matches. This CDR3 region has 16 residues. The CDR3 DNA follows: TGTGCCAGCAGTTTTCGGGGGACTAGCCTTACCTACGAGCAGTACTTC. It specifies CASSFRGTSLTYEQYF.

The V and J genes are TRBV7-8 and TRBJ2-7; 8 bases match TRBD2. CDR3 length equals 14 residues. The germline V gene encodes CDR1 SGHVS and CDR2 FQNEAQ. V lost 1 base to trimming and J lost 4 bases; unmatched junction nucleotides: 3. DNA of the CDR3: TGTGCCAGCAGCTTAGGAGGCGGGGGGTACGAGCAGTACTTC. Translation gives CASSLGGGGYEQYF.

V is TRBV5-4 and J is TRBJ2-3; 12 positions agree with TRBD2. The germline gives CDR1 SGHNT, CDR2 YYREEE (reference sequence). The CDR3 extends over 16 amino acids. V was pared by 2 bases and J by 2 bases, with 3 bases of the junction left unmatched. The CDR3 spells CASSFRLAGVTDTQYF. The CDR3 nucleotides are TGTGCCAGCAGCTTTAGACTAGCGGGGGTCACAGATACGCAGTATTTT.